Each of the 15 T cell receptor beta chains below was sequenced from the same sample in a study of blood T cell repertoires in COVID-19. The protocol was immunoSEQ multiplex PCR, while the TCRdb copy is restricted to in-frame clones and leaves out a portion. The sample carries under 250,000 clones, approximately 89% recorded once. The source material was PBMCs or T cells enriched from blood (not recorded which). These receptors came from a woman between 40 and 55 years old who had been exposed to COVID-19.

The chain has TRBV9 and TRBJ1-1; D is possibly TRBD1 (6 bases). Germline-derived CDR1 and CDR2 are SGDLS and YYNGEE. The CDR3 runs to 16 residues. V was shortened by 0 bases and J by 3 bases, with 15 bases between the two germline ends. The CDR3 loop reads CASSVAGTPMDTEAFF. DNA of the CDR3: TGTGCCAGCAGCGTAGCCGGGACACCCATGGACACTGAAGCTTTCTTT.

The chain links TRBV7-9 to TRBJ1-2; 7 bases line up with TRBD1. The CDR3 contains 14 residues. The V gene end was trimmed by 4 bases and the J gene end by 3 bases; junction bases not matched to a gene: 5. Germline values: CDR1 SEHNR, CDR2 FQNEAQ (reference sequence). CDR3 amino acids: CASSSSTGDYGYTF. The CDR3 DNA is TGTGCCAGCAGCTCCTCCACAGGGGACTATGGCTACACCTTC.

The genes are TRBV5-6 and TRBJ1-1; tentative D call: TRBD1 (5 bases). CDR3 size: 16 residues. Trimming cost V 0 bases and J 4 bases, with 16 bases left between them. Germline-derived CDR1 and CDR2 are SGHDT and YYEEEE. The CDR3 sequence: CASSLVRGRVATEAFF. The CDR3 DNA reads TGTGCCAGCAGCTTGGTTCGGGGGAGGGTGGCCACTGAAGCTTTCTTT.

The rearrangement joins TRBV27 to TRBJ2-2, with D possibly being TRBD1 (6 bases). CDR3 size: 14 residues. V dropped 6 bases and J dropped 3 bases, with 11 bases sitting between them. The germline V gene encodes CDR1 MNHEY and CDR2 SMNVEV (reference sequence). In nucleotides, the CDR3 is TGTGCCAGCAGACCGGGACAAGACACCGGGGAGCTGTTTTTT. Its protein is CASRPGQDTGELFF.

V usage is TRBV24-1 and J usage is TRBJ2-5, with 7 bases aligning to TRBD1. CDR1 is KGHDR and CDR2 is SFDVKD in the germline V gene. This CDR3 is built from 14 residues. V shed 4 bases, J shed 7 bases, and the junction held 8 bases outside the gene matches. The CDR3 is CATSDPRQGGTQYF. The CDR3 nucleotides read TGTGCCACCAGTGACCCTCGACAGGGTGGGACCCAGTACTTC.

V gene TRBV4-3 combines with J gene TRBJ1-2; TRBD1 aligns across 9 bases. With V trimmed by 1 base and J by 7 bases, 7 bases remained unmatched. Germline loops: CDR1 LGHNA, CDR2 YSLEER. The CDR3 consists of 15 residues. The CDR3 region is CASSQASGQGTGYTF. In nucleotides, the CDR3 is TGCGCCAGCAGCCAAGCATCAGGACAGGGGACTGGCTACACCTTC.

DNA of the CDR3: TGCGCCAGCAGCCCTCTCGGCAGCGGGGGGAACACAGATACGCAGTATTTT. Translation: CASSPLGSGGNTDTQYF. The V gene is TRBV4-1, the J gene TRBJ2-3; 9 bases agree with TRBD2. This CDR3 is 17 amino acids long. J lost 2 bases, V lost 4 bases, and 10 bases had no gene match. Germline lookup yields CDR1 MGHRA and CDR2 YSYEKL.

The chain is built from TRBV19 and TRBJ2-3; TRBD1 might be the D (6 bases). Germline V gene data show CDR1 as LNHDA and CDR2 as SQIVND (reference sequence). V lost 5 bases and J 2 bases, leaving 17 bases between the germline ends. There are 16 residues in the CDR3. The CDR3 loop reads CASSWGQPSTTDTQYF. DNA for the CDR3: TGTGCCAGTAGTTGGGGGCAGCCCTCAACCACAGATACGCAGTATTTT. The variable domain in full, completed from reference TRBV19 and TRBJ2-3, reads DGGITQSPKYLFRKEGQNVTLSCEQNLNHDAMYWYRQDPGQGLRLIYYSQIVNDFQKGDIAEGYSVSREKKESFPLTVTSAQKNPTAFYLCASSWGQPSTTDTQYFGPGTRLTVL.

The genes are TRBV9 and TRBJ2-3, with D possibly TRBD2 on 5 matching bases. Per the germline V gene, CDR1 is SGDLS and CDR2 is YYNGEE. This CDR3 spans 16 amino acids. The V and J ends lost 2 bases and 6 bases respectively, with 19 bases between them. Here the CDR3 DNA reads TGTGCCAGCAGCGTTCACGGCCCGAACACGGGGGATACGCAGTATTTT. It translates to CASSVHGPNTGDTQYF.

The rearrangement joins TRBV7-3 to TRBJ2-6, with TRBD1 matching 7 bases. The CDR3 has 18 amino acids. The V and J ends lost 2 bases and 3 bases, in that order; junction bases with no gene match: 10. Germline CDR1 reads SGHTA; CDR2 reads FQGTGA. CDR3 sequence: CASSLEVTGLFGANVLTF. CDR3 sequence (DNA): TGTGCCAGCAGCTTAGAGGTGACAGGGCTGTTTGGGGCCAACGTCCTGACTTTC.

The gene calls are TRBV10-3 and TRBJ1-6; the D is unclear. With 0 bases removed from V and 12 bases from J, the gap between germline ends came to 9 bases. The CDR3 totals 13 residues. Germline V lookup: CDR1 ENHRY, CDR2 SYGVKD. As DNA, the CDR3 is TGTGCCATCAGTGAGTCCGAGGCCTTACCCCTCCACTTT. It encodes CAISESEALPLHF.

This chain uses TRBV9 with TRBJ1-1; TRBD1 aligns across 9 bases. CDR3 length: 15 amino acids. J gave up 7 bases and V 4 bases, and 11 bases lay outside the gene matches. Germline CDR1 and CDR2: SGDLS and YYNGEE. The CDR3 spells CASSPLTGQGSEAFF. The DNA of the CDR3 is TGTGCCAGCAGCCCCCTTACGGGACAGGGAAGTGAAGCTTTCTTT.

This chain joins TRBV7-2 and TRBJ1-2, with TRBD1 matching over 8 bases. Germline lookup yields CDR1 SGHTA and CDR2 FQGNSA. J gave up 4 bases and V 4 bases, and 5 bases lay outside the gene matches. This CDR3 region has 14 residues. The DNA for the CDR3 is TGTGCCAGCAGCTACAACAGGGGGATCTATGGCTACACCTTC. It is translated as CASSYNRGIYGYTF.

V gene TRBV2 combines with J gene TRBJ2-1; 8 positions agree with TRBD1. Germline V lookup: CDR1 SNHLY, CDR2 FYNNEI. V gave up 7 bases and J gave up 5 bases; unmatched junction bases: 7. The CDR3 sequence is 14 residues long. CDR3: CASKLEQGDNEQFF. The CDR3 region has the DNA TGTGCCAGCAAACTGGAACAGGGGGACAATGAGCAGTTCTTC. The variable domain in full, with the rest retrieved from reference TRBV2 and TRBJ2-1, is EPEVTQTPSHQVTQMGQEVILRCVPISNHLYFYWYRQILGQKVEFLVSFYNNEISEKSEIFDDQFSVERPDGSNFTLKIRSTKLEDSAMYFCASKLEQGDNEQFFGPGTRLTVL.

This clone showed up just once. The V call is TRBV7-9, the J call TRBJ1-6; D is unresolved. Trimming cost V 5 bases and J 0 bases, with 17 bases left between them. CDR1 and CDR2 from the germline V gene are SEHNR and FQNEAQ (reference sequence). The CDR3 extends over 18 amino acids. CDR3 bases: TGTGCCAGCAGCCTTATCCTTCTTAGGAGCTCCTATAATTCACCCCTCCACTTT. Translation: CASSLILLRSSYNSPLHF.